This TCR beta chain was captured in a study of early T cells in non-severe SARS-CoV-2 infection. Study-wide background: Bulk RNA isolated from unsorted whole blood underwent sequencing; chains were not paired.

Findings and caveats of the study: Sequences matched to VDJdb favored anti-spike CD8 responses, while private and CD4 specificities were missed.

This clonotype has ten or more counts. Its antigen is unknown. Molecules of cDNA were individually given unique molecular identifiers that were attached to them. TCRdb passed the 5' RACE reads through MiXCR, listing each CDR3 protein once. The sample consists of 50,000 to 65,000 distinct CDR3 sequences, more than 15% of them appearing once. Germline CDR1 SGHTA, CDR2 FQGNSA. Trimming removed 5 bases at V and 0 bases at J, with 14 bases between. The CDR3 contains 15 residues. The sequencing here drew on whole blood, taken at baseline. This clonotype was sampled from an adult who was a healthcare worker with PCR-confirmed SARS-CoV-2 infection or an uninfected control (not recorded which). V and J are TRBV7-2 and TRBJ2-7, with a weak D call TRBD2 (6 bases). The CDR3 coding sequence is TGTGCCAGCAGCCCTAGCGTCCTTAGCTCCTACGAGCAGTACTTC. This codes for CASSPSVLSSYEQYF. Supplemented by reference TRBV7-2 and TRBJ2-7, the full variable domain reads GAGVSQSPSNKVTEKGKDVELRCDPISGHTALYWYRQSLGQGLEFLIYFQGNSAPDKSGLPSDRFSAERTGGSVSTLTIQRTQQEDSAVYLCASSPSVLSSYEQYFGPGTRLTVT.